This TCR beta chain came from a study of blood T cell repertoires in COVID-19. Study details: Sources were T cells, B-cell-depleted T cells, or PBMCs; the material itself was cDNA or gDNA.

As processed by the authors: Reference gene primer amplification yielded estimated nucleated cell counts. TCRdb keeps only in-frame clones here, not all; method: immunoSEQ multiplex PCR. V, J and clone size derive from that table, while D and trimming were established from the DNA sequence. The sample has about 130,000 clones; roughly 80% are singletons. The V gene lost 4 bases and the J gene lost 0 bases, with 3 bases spanning the gap. CDR1 SQVTM and CDR2 ANQGSEA come from the germline V gene. The CDR3 runs 11 residues. The genes are TRBV29-1 and TRBJ1-2; D gene ambiguous. This sequence originates from a man aged 55 to 70 with acute or convalescent COVID-19. The specimen sequenced was peripheral blood. CDR3 sequence: CSVASNYGYTF. For the CDR3, the DNA is TGCAGCGTTGCCTCTAACTATGGCTACACCTTC.